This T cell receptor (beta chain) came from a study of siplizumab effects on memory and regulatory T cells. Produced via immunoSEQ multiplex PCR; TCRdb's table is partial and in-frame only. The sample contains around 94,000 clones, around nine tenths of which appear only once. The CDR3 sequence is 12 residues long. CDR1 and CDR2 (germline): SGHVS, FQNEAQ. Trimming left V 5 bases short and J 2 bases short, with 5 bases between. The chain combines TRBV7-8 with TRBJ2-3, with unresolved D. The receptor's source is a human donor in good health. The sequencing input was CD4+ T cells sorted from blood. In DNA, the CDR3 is TGTGCCAGCAGCCCAGACACAGATACGCAGTATTTT. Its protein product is CASSPDTDTQYF.